Following are 27 T cell receptor beta chains from one sample sequenced in a study of metastatic and nonmetastatic thyroid tumors. Every patient underwent thyroid surgery untreated. TCRdb re-clonotyped the PCR reads via MiXCR. The data show 55,000 to 75,000 clones, around 20% seen once. Sequencing was performed on blood. The receptors shown here come from a female donor with papillary thyroid cancer or a benign thyroid nodule (not recorded which). Some clones in this sample may be carry-over from other donors' samples.

This chain connects TRBV11-1 to TRBJ2-1; D gene ambiguous. Per germline, CDR1 SGHAT and CDR2 FQDESV (reference sequence). The ends were cut back, 5 bases at V and 0 bases at J, with 8 bases in the middle. This CDR3 is built from 14 residues. CDR3 amino acids: CASSPPSSYNEQFF. Here the CDR3 DNA reads TGTGCCAGCAGCCCCCCAAGCTCCTACAATGAGCAGTTCTTC.

This clone was seen more than once but under ten times. Germline is not matched at one junction end, which may reflect a read error. The CDR3 region has the DNA TGTGCCAGAAGGGGCCGCGCGAACACCGGGGAGATGTTTTTT. Protein: CARRGRANTGEMFF. The chain couples TRBV28 to TRBJ2-2, with D perhaps given as TRBD1 or TRBD2 (5 bases each). CDR3 length equals 14 residues. Germline lookup yields CDR1 MDHEN and CDR2 SYDVKM.

The genes are TRBV19 and TRBJ1-2; TRBD1 is a possible D gene (5 bases). The CDR3 is made up of 15 amino acids. Germline-derived CDR1 and CDR2 are LNHDA and SQIVND (reference sequence). Deletions cut 6 bases from V and 2 bases from J, with 16 bases between. The CDR3 nucleotides are TGTGCCAGTAGATCCTCGACAGCAACGAACTATGGCTACACCTTC. It specifies CASRSSTATNYGYTF.

This clone has just a few counts. V is TRBV5-1 and J is TRBJ1-2; 8 bases map to TRBD1. Looked up from germline, CDR1 is SGHRS and CDR2 is YFSETQ. CDR3 length: 17 amino acids. With 1 base clipped from V and 3 bases from J, the junction kept 11 bases outside the gene matches. In DNA form, the CDR3 reads TGCGCCAGCAGCTTGACAGGGGGACGACAGTCGGACTATGGCTACACCTTC. Residues: CASSLTGGRQSDYGYTF.

This clone was recorded at least ten times. This CDR3 reads CASSRDGETQYF. The CDR3 DNA reads as TGCGCCAGCAGCCGGGACGGCGAGACCCAGTACTTC. The chain couples TRBV4-1 to TRBJ2-5; D possibly matches TRBD1 or TRBD2 (5 bases each). This CDR3 has 12 amino acids. The V end was cut by 4 bases, the J end by 5 bases, with 8 bases between. Per the germline V gene, CDR1 is MGHRA and CDR2 is YSYEKL.

This clone has at least ten counts. The rearrangement joins TRBV7-9 to TRBJ1-4, with D tentatively TRBD1 (5 bases). The germline V gene encodes CDR1 SEHNR and CDR2 FQNEAQ (reference sequence). The CDR3 has 18 amino acids. Trimming took 1 base from V and 4 from J, leaving 19 bases between them. DNA of the CDR3: TGTGCCAGCAGCTTAGGCCGGGACGAGCTAAGGTTTAATGAAAAACTGTTTTTT. Protein product: CASSLGRDELRFNEKLFF.

This clone was recorded at least ten times. CDR3 protein: CASSRTGFTGELFF. DNA for the CDR3: TGTGCCAGCAGTAGGACAGGATTCACCGGGGAGCTGTTTTTT. V is TRBV12-3 or TRBV12-4 and J is TRBJ2-2, with 7 positions matching TRBD1. V shed 5 bases and J 4 bases; nucleotides not matched to a gene: 4. The CDR3 runs to 14 residues.

The chain links TRBV20-1 to TRBJ2-7; tentatively, D is TRBD2 (5 bases). V was trimmed by 0 bases and J by 7 bases, leaving 13 bases between them. CDR3 length equals 13 residues. CDR1 is DFQATT and CDR2 is SNEGSKA in the germline V gene (reference sequence). The CDR3 DNA is TGCAGTGCTAGAGAAGCAACTAGTAATGAGCAGTACTTC. Amino acids: CSAREATSNEQYF.

This clone was seen a handful of times. This may arise from a read error, as a much more abundant clone is one base away. In the same sample, other DNA sequences code for this CDR3. The V gene is TRBV10-2, the J gene TRBJ1-2, with D possibly being TRBD1 (5 bases). V was pared by 0 bases and J by 5 bases, with 7 bases between. Germline-derived CDR1 and CDR2 are WSHSY and SAAADI. This CDR3 has 13 amino acids. This chain's CDR3 is CASSESEGYGYTF. The CDR3, as DNA: TGCGCCAGCAGTGAGTCAGAGGGGTATGGCTACACCTTC.

The table lists this clone with many counts. The rearrangement uses TRBV3-1 and TRBJ2-7; D possibly corresponds to TRBD2 (6 bases). V was trimmed by 3 bases and J by 3 bases, leaving 12 bases between them. The CDR3 is made up of 14 amino acids. Germline V gene data show CDR1 as LGHDT and CDR2 as YNNKEL (reference sequence). This chain's CDR3 is CASSQTSNGYEQYF. The CDR3 nucleotides read TGTGCCAGCAGCCAGACTAGTAATGGCTACGAGCAGTACTTC.

This clone was counted at least ten times. The rearrangement links TRBV18 to TRBJ2-3; TRBD1 matches at 11 bases. V trimming: 3 bases; J trimming: 3 bases; junction bases outside the gene matches: 2. The CDR3 is 15 residues long. Germline V gene lookup returns CDR1 KGHSH and CDR2 LQKENI. CDR3 bases: TGTGCCAGCTCACCTGGGACAGGGGGTACAGATACGCAGTATTTT. As protein: CASSPGTGGTDTQYF.

V is TRBV7-9 and J is TRBJ1-6; D remains unclear. The CDR3 extends over 12 amino acids. Trimming shortened V by 1 base and J by 7 bases, and 2 bases separated the two germline ends. Germline assignment: CDR1 SEHNR and CDR2 FQNEAQ (reference sequence). CDR3 coding DNA: TGTGCCAGCAGCTTAGACAATTCACCCCTCCACTTT. It encodes CASSLDNSPLHF.

This clone was counted ten times or more. The V gene is TRBV2, the J gene TRBJ1-6; D possibly corresponds to TRBD1 (5 bases). V lost 4 bases, J lost 8 bases, and 6 bases lay in between. Germline CDR1 and CDR2: SNHLY and FYNNEI. The CDR3 covers 12 residues. The CDR3 region has the DNA TGTGCCAGCAGTGTGGGGGATTCACCCCTCCACTTT. This codes for CASSVGDSPLHF.

At least ten counts were recorded for this clone. V gene TRBV5-1 combines with J gene TRBJ2-7, with 8 bases fitting TRBD2. The CDR3 has 16 residues. The germline CDR1 and CDR2 sequences are SGHRS and YFSETQ. After removal of 5 bases from V and 2 bases from J, the junction contained 12 bases not matched to a gene. CDR3 sequence reads: CASSSGLALYPYEQYF. CDR3 DNA: TGCGCCAGCAGTTCTGGACTAGCACTGTACCCCTACGAGCAGTACTTC.

The V and J genes are TRBV6-5 and TRBJ1-2; D gene uncertain. The CDR3 runs to 14 residues. In germline, CDR1 is MNHEY, CDR2 SVGAGI. Trimming cost V 0 bases and J 8 bases, with 13 bases left between them. The CDR3 sequence is CASSYSSKGSGYTF. CDR3 coding DNA: TGTGCCAGCAGTTACTCCAGCAAGGGATCGGGCTACACCTTC.

This clone was seen many times. A much more abundant neighbour one base away suggests this may be a read error. The same CDR3 is also encoded by other DNA sequences in this sample. This rearrangement joins TRBV6-4 to TRBJ1-5; TRBD1 agrees at 8 bases. After removal of 6 bases from V and 0 bases from J, the junction contained 13 bases not matched to a gene. This CDR3 is 18 amino acids long. The germline V gene has CDR1 MRHNA and CDR2 SNTAGT. CDR3 in DNA: TGTGCCAGCAGCGATGGAGCAGGGGGCCCCTATAGCAATCAGCCCCAGCATTTT. Its protein is CASSDGAGGPYSNQPQHF.

In this sample, this clone turned up many times. The CDR3 loop is CASSLMDNTGELFF. The CDR3 coding sequence is TGTGCCAGCAGTTTAATGGATAACACCGGGGAGCTGTTTTTT. The J gene is TRBJ2-2, the V gene TRBV27; D remains ambiguous. Trimming left V 2 bases short and J 2 bases short, with 6 bases between. The V gene's germline CDR1 is MNHEY and CDR2 SMNVEV (reference sequence). The length of the CDR3 is 14 residues.

This clone was observed at least ten times. This sequence joins TRBV30 and TRBJ1-1; no clear D gene. Trimming removed 4 bases from V and 5 bases from J, with 20 bases in between. Germline CDR1 reads GTSNPN; CDR2 reads SVGIG (reference sequence). The CDR3 totals 15 residues. The CDR3 DNA reads as TGTGCCTGGAATCATGGTAAGGGTACTGGGACTGAAGCTTTCTTT. Translating gives CAWNHGKGTGTEAFF.

The table lists this clone with a few counts. This sequence joins TRBV28 and TRBJ1-5; D gene ambiguous. The germline gives CDR1 MDHEN, CDR2 SYDVKM. The CDR3 has 14 residues. Trimming left V 3 bases short and J 0 bases short, with 6 bases between. The CDR3 protein is CASSFGDSNQPQHF. The CDR3 DNA reads as TGTGCCAGCAGTTTCGGGGATAGCAATCAGCCCCAGCATTTT.

This chain joins TRBV6-2 or TRBV6-3 and TRBJ2-2; 7 positions agree with TRBD1. The CDR3 extends over 14 amino acids. Germline lookup yields CDR1 MNHEY and CDR2 SVGEGT. The V gene end was trimmed by 5 bases and the J gene end by 6 bases; junction bases not matched to a gene: 6. In DNA, the CDR3 is TGTGCCAGCAGTAAAGGGGGCTCCCCCGGGGAGCTGTTTTTT. Translating gives CASSKGGSPGELFF.

The V and J genes are TRBV6-4 and TRBJ1-6; weak D call: TRBD1 (5 bases). Germline values: CDR1 MRHNA, CDR2 SNTAGT. The CDR3 has 14 amino acids. The ends were cut back, 6 bases at V and 10 bases at J, with 16 bases in the middle. CDR3 in amino acids: CASSGGSEGSPLHF. The DNA for the CDR3 is TGTGCCAGCAGCGGGGGGTCGGAGGGGTCACCCCTCCACTTT.

The rearrangement joins TRBV7-2 to TRBJ1-6; the match to TRBD1 covers 7 bases. V lost 4 bases, J lost 13 bases, and 7 bases stayed unmatched. The CDR3 extends over 13 amino acids. From germline, CDR1 is SGHTA and CDR2 FQGNSA. The DNA for the CDR3 is TGTGCCAGCAGCTATGACAGGGAGGGTCCCCTCCACTTT. Amino acids: CASSYDREGPLHF.

About this clone itself: The junction departs from germline at one end; a sequencing error may be responsible. This chain links TRBV19 with TRBJ2-2, with D maybe TRBD2 (5 bases). CDR3 length equals 20 residues. Germline CDR1 reads LNHDA; CDR2 reads SQIVND (reference sequence). The DNA of the CDR3 is TGTGCCAGTAGTATCCCCCCCCCACGACTAAGCTGGAAGGGCACCGGGGATCTGTTTTTT. This sequence encodes CASSIPPPRLSWKGTGDLFF. Full variable domain (outside the CDR3, taken from reference TRBV19 and TRBJ2-2): DGGITQSPKYLFRKEGQNVTLSCEQNLNHDAMYWYRQDPGQGLRLIYYSQIVNDFQKGDIAEGYSVSREKKESFPLTVTSAQKNPTAFYLCASSIPPPRLSWKGTGDLFFGEGSRLTVL.

Many counts were recorded for this clone. One base away lies a much larger clone, so this may be a sequencing read error. The chain links TRBV24-1 to TRBJ2-3; 8 bases match TRBD1. The CDR3 is 13 amino acids. V gave up 7 bases and J gave up 5 bases; unmatched junction bases: 4. The V gene's germline CDR1 is KGHDR and CDR2 SFDVKD. CDR3 sequence (DNA): TGTGCCACCAGAACAGGGGGAGGAGATACGCAGTATTTT. Translated, it gives CATRTGGGDTQYF.

The V and J genes are TRBV9 and TRBJ1-2, with 9 bases that match TRBD1. With 3 bases clipped from V and 4 bases from J, the junction kept 19 bases outside the gene matches. The CDR3 extends over 19 amino acids. Germline V gene data show CDR1 as SGDLS and CDR2 as YYNGEE. In DNA form, the CDR3 reads TGTGCCAGCAGCGGAGGAGACCGCCGGGACAGGGAATGGGTCTATGGCTACACCTTC. This codes for CASSGGDRRDREWVYGYTF.

This clone was seen repeatedly, ten times or more. The V and J genes are TRBV11-2 and TRBJ1-1, with unresolved D. The CDR3 is 15 residues long. Germline CDR1 SGHAT, CDR2 FQNNGV. Trimming pared 1 base from V and 1 base from J, leaving 10 bases between. The CDR3 bases are TGTGCCAGCAGCTTAGTTGTAGGGCGGAACACTGAAGCTTTCTTT. Its translation: CASSLVVGRNTEAFF.

J is TRBJ2-7 and V is TRBV11-1; D is unclear. The germline V gene encodes CDR1 SGHAT and CDR2 FQDESV (reference sequence). The CDR3 sequence is 11 residues long. V was pared by 0 bases and J by 5 bases, with 2 bases between. The chain's CDR3 is CASSLAHEQYF. CDR3 DNA sequence: TGTGCCAGCAGCTTAGCCCACGAGCAGTACTTC. The variable domain in full, with the rest retrieved from reference TRBV11-1 and TRBJ2-7, is EAEVAQSPRYKITEKSQAVAFWCDPISGHATLYWYRQILGQGPELLVQFQDESVVDDSQLPKDRFSAERLKGVDSTLKIQPAELGDSAMYLCASSLAHEQYFGPGTRLTVT.